These 24 T cell receptor beta chains share one sample of origin, sequenced in a study of T-cell reconstitution after alpha-beta-depleted transplantation in children (dated by TCRdb to 2016 to 2018). According to the study, the label for this sample's treatment or condition signals: allogeneic hematopoietic cell transplantation with graft depleted of TCRalphabeta T cells and CD19 B cells. To prepare the library, PCR was applied. For sequencing, an Illumina HiSeq 2500 was employed. Molecular barcoding was employed in the preparation of TCR libraries, with unique molecular identifiers being used to normalize TCRbeta repertoire quantification. Using fastp at Q25 and MiXCR, TCRdb reprocessed the public reads and kept productive beta chains. Every distinct CDR3 protein forms one entry, paired with its most common genes and DNA. A total of fewer than 700,000 distinct CDR3 sequences appear in this sample, more than 20% of them only once. The ten largest clones add up to 11% to 15% of the sample.

The starting material was PBMCs, mostly from graft donor cells, obtained 360 days after TCRalphabeta/CD19-depleted stem cell transplant. Receptors originate from a boy under two years old who had a stem cell transplant for acute myeloid leukemia, so the T cells may come from the graft donor.

In this sample, this clonotype turned up a few times. This rearrangement joins TRBV20-1 to TRBJ2-5; TRBD1 matches at 8 bases. Germline V lookup: CDR1 DFQATT, CDR2 SNEGSKA (reference sequence). CDR3 length: 16 residues. V shed 0 bases, J shed 1 base, and the junction held 7 bases outside the gene matches. The CDR3 nucleotides are TGCAGTGCTAGAGATTGGGGTGACAGGGGCCAAGAGACCCAGTACTTC. It codes for CSARDWGDRGQETQYF.

V and J are TRBV20-1 and TRBJ2-4, with a weak D call TRBD2 (5 bases). CDR1 and CDR2 (germline): DFQATT, SNEGSKA (reference sequence). Trimming removed 5 bases from V and 1 base from J, with 9 bases in between. This CDR3 has 13 residues. The CDR3 DNA reads TGCAGTGCTGAGGTAGCGGCCAAAAACATTCAGTACTTC. Translation: CSAEVAAKNIQYF.

There are a few counts of this clonotype. This rearrangement joins TRBV20-1 to TRBJ2-3; D is ambiguous. The CDR3 loop spans 15 amino acids. The V and J ends lost 6 bases and 3 bases respectively, with 19 bases between them. Germline loops: CDR1 DFQATT, CDR2 SNEGSKA (reference sequence). CDR3 DNA sequence: TGCAGTGCCCTGAATCGGCTCCCCGGAACAGATACGCAGTATTTT. This gives the protein CSALNRLPGTDTQYF.

This clonotype was counted between two and nine times. The chain couples TRBV20-1 to TRBJ2-5, with 7 bases matching TRBD2. Germline trimming cut 6 bases from V and 5 bases from J; bases unmatched to any gene: 24. The CDR3 has 18 residues. Germline V gene sequence: CDR1 DFQATT, CDR2 SNEGSKA (reference sequence). In nucleotides, the CDR3 is TGCAGTGCGCTACTAGCGAACTCCGAAAGTACGAGATGGGAGACCCAGTACTTC. It yields the protein CSALLANSESTRWETQYF.

This clonotype was seen more than once but under ten times. This chain uses TRBV12-3 or TRBV12-4 with TRBJ2-1; TRBD1 matches 8 bases. The CDR3 has 16 residues. The V and J ends lost 1 base and 6 bases, in that order; junction bases with no gene match: 8. The CDR3 protein is CASSLVAGTGVNEQFF. The CDR3 nucleotides read TGTGCCAGCAGTTTAGTTGCAGGGACAGGAGTCAATGAGCAGTTCTTC.

This clonotype occurred many times. This chain uses TRBV28 with TRBJ1-5, with a weak D call TRBD1 (6 bases). The germline CDR1 and CDR2 sequences are MDHEN and SYDVKM. The CDR3 runs to 16 residues. V lost 4 bases, J lost 4 bases, and 17 bases lay in between. CDR3 sequence reads: CASSSHWDISNQPQHF. CDR3 DNA: TGTGCCAGCAGTTCACACTGGGACATATCTAATCAGCCCCAGCATTTT. Variable domain in full (rest from reference TRBV28 and TRBJ1-5): DVKVTQSSRYLVKRTGEKVFLECVQDMDHENMFWYRQDPGLGLRLIYFSYDVKMKEKGDIPEGYSVSREKKERFSLILESASTNQTSMYLCASSSHWDISNQPQHFGDGTRLSIL.

In its sample, this clonotype was seen a few times. This chain's CDR3 is CATSRMPGQGRNIQYF. Written as DNA, the CDR3 is TGTGCCACCAGCAGGATGCCCGGACAGGGGAGAAACATTCAGTACTTC. The rearrangement links TRBV15 to TRBJ2-4; 9 bases line up with TRBD1. V shed 3 bases and J 6 bases; nucleotides not matched to a gene: 9. CDR3 length equals 16 residues. Looked up from germline, CDR1 is LNHNV and CDR2 is YYDKDF (reference sequence). Filled out from reference TRBV15 and TRBJ2-4, the complete variable domain reads DAMVIQNPRYQVTQFGKPVTLSCSQTLNHNVMYWYQQKSSQAPKLLFHYYDKDFNNEADTPDNFQSRRPNTSFCFLDIRSPGLGDTAMYLCATSRMPGQGRNIQYFGAGTRLSVL.

This clonotype has more than one count but fewer than ten. The J gene is TRBJ2-5, the V gene TRBV27; no clear D gene. Per germline, CDR1 MNHEY and CDR2 SMNVEV (reference sequence). Trimming took off 4 bases at V and 0 bases at J, with 18 bases between the two ends. The CDR3 runs to 17 residues. The CDR3 region has the DNA TGTGCCAGCAGTTCCCTTCGGAACGCCGGGTACCAAGAGACCCAGTACTTC. It translates to CASSSLRNAGYQETQYF.

The V gene is TRBV12-3 or TRBV12-4, the J gene TRBJ2-3; perhaps D is TRBD1 or TRBD2 (5 bases each). The CDR3 is 16 amino acids. Deletions cut 6 bases from V and 6 bases from J, with 22 bases between. The CDR3 protein is CASSPLRGTGSDTQYF. CDR3 coding DNA: TGTGCCAGCAGCCCTCTCCGGGGCACGGGCAGTGATACGCAGTATTTT.

With respect to this clonotype: This sequence may be a read error, since a much larger clone differs from it by one base. The gene calls are TRBV12-3 or TRBV12-4 and TRBJ1-1; a possible D gene is TRBD1 (6 bases). The V gene lost 3 bases and the J gene lost 0 bases, with 8 bases spanning the gap. The CDR3 has 14 residues. CDR3 in amino acids: CASSFAGVNTEAFF. The CDR3 DNA reads as TGTGCCAGCAGTTTCGCAGGGGTGAACACTGAAGCTTTCTTT.

The chain carries TRBV2 and TRBJ2-7, with D possibly being TRBD1 (6 bases). Germline V CDR1 and CDR2: SNHLY, FYNNEI. Trimming stripped 3 bases from V and 5 bases from J, with 8 bases between. CDR3 length: 12 residues. DNA of the CDR3: TGTGCCAGCAGTGACAGGGGAAACGAGCAGTACTTC. Protein: CASSDRGNEQYF.

The chain couples TRBV6-5 to TRBJ1-5, with 10 bases identical to TRBD1. Germline lookup yields CDR1 MNHEY and CDR2 SVGAGI. The CDR3 is 15 residues long. The trim removed 5 bases at V and 4 bases at J, leaving 5 bases unmatched. In nucleotides, the CDR3 is TGTGCCAGCAGTCCGGACAGGGGGATGAATCAGCCCCAGCATTTT. Translated, it gives CASSPDRGMNQPQHF.

The rearrangement links TRBV12-3 or TRBV12-4 to TRBJ1-1; no firm D call. CDR3 length: 14 amino acids. Trimming left V 3 bases short and J 5 bases short, with 13 bases between. The CDR3 DNA reads TGTGCCAGCAGTTTCCGTGGGTCTAGGACTGAAGCTTTCTTT. Its translation: CASSFRGSRTEAFF.

This clonotype was counted many times. The rearrangement uses TRBV6-5 and TRBJ2-3; 8 bases line up with TRBD2. With 0 bases clipped from V and 1 base from J, the junction kept 3 bases outside the gene matches. The CDR3 has 16 residues. Germline CDR1 reads MNHEY; CDR2 reads SVGAGI. CDR3 DNA sequence: TGTGCCAGCAGTTACTCACCTAGCGGGCGCACAGATACGCAGTATTTT. Amino acids: CASSYSPSGRTDTQYF.

Regarding this clonotype: This may stem from a read error, because a much larger clone lies one nucleotide away. The V and J genes are TRBV5-6 and TRBJ2-7; possibly TRBD2 for D (5 bases). Germline V gene lookup returns CDR1 SGHDT and CDR2 YYEEEE. The CDR3 has 11 residues. The V and J ends lost 3 bases and 7 bases respectively, with 8 bases between them. As DNA, the CDR3 is TGTGCCAGCAGCTCCGGGGAAGAGCAGTACTTC. Protein sequence: CASSSGEEQYF.

V is TRBV5-1 and J is TRBJ1-2, with D unclear. The germline CDR1 and CDR2 sequences are SGHRS and YFSETQ. The V end was cut by 0 bases, the J end by 7 bases, with 13 bases between. The CDR3 consists of 14 residues. CDR3 protein: CASSLVGDPFGYTF. CDR3 coding DNA: TGCGCCAGCAGCTTGGTCGGAGACCCCTTTGGCTACACCTTC.

This clonotype was seen only a few times. This rearrangement joins TRBV6-1 to TRBJ1-1; D call uncertain. Germline values: CDR1 MNHNS, CDR2 SASEGT. V lost 6 bases, J lost 1 base, and 18 bases lay in between. The CDR3 is made up of 16 amino acids. CDR3 coding DNA: TGTGCCAGCAGCCGCACCCCGGGAGTCCGGAACACTGAAGCTTTCTTT. It is translated as CASSRTPGVRNTEAFF.

The chain combines TRBV10-3 with TRBJ2-2, with no clear D. The CDR3 contains 14 residues. Germline CDR1 is ENHRY and CDR2 is SYGVKD. The ends were cut back, 4 bases at V and 1 base at J, with 7 bases in the middle. CDR3 region: CAISVQQNTGELFF. In DNA, the CDR3 is TGTGCCATCAGTGTGCAACAGAACACCGGGGAGCTGTTTTTT.

This clonotype was seen ten or more times. CDR3 region: CATSDANRQETQYF. DNA of the CDR3: TGTGCCACCAGTGATGCCAATAGGCAAGAGACCCAGTACTTC. This rearrangement joins TRBV24-1 to TRBJ2-5, with D hard to call. V lost 3 bases to trimming and J lost 2 bases, with 9 bases between them. CDR1 is KGHDR, CDR2 SFDVKD, per germline. CDR3 length: 14 amino acids.

The V call is TRBV6-2 or TRBV6-3, the J call TRBJ2-7; D assignment may be TRBD1 or TRBD2 (6 bases each). Germline-derived CDR1 and CDR2 are MNHEY and SVGEGT. The CDR3 runs to 15 residues. Trimming removed 2 bases from V and 3 bases from J, with 14 bases in between. CDR3 sequence (DNA): TGTGCCAGCAGTTACCCCCCAAGGGGGGTCTACGAGCAGTACTTC. This encodes CASSYPPRGVYEQYF.

This clonotype came up once. This rearrangement joins TRBV19 to TRBJ2-1; the D gene is possibly TRBD1 (5 bases). In germline, CDR1 is LNHDA, CDR2 SQIVND (reference sequence). Trimming cost V 0 bases and J 5 bases, with 8 bases left between them. There are 14 residues in the CDR3. CDR3 sequence reads: CASSIEAGNNEQFF. DNA for the CDR3: TGTGCCAGTAGTATAGAAGCAGGGAACAATGAGCAGTTCTTC.

This chain joins TRBV20-1 and TRBJ2-1; TRBD2 matches 10 bases. The length of the CDR3 is 16 residues. Germline CDR1 reads DFQATT; CDR2 reads SNEGSKA (reference sequence). J gave up 9 bases and V 4 bases, and 15 bases lay outside the gene matches. CDR3 in amino acids: CSATKIGLAGEVEQFF. CDR3 in DNA: TGCAGTGCTACGAAAATCGGGCTAGCGGGGGAGGTTGAGCAGTTCTTC.

The table lists this clonotype with a few counts. V usage is TRBV12-3 or TRBV12-4 and J usage is TRBJ2-5; TRBD1 aligns across 9 bases. This CDR3 contains 16 residues. V lost 3 bases to trimming and J lost 5 bases; unmatched junction nucleotides: 10. The CDR3 DNA reads TGTGCCAGCAGTTTCAAGCCCGGGACAGGGTCGGAGACCCAGTACTTC. Translation gives CASSFKPGTGSETQYF.

This clonotype was counted many times. J is TRBJ1-5 and V is TRBV12-3 or TRBV12-4; tentatively, D is TRBD1 (6 bases). This CDR3 has 14 amino acids. V lost 5 bases, J lost 6 bases, and 14 bases lay in between. The CDR3 region is CASSHRERSQPQHF. The CDR3 bases are TGTGCCAGCAGTCACAGGGAGAGGAGTCAGCCCCAGCATTTT.